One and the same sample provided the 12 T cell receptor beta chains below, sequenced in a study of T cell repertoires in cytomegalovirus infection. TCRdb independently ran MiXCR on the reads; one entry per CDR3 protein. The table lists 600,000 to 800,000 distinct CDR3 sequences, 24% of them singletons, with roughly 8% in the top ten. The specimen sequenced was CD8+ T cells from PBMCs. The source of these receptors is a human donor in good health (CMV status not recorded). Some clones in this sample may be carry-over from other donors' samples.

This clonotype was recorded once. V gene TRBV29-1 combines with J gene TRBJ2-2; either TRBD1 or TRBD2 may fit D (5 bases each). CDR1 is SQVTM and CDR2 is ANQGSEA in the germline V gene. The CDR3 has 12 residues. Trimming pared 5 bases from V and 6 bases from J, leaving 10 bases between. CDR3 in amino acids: CSVPLGAGELFF. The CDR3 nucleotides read TGCAGCGTTCCCTTGGGGGCCGGGGAGCTGTTTTTT.

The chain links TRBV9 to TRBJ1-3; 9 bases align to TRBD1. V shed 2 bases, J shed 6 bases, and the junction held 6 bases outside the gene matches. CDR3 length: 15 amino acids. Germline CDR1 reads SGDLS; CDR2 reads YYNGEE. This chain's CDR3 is CASSVGQGLENTIYF. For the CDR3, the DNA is TGTGCCAGCAGCGTGGGACAGGGCTTAGAAAACACCATATATTTT.

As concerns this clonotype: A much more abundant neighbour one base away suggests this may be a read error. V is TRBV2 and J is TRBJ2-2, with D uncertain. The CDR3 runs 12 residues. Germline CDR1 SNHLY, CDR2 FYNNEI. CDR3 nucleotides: TGTACCACTTATCGAGAGGCCGGGGAGCTGTTTTTT. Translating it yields CTTYREAGELFF.

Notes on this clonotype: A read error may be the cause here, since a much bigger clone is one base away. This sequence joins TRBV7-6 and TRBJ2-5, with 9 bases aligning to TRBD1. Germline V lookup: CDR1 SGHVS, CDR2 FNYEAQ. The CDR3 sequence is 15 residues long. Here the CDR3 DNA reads TGTGTCAGCAGCTTAACCGGGACAGGGTTAGAGACCCAGTACTTC. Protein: CVSSLTGTGLETQYF.

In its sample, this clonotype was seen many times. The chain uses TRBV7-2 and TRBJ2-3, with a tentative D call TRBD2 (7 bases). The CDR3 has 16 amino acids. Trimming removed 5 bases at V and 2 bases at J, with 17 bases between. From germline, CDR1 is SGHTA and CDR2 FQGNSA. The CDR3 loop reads CASSMRGDYSTDTQYF. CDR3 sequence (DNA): TGTGCCAGCAGCATGAGGGGGGACTATTCCACAGATACGCAGTATTTT.

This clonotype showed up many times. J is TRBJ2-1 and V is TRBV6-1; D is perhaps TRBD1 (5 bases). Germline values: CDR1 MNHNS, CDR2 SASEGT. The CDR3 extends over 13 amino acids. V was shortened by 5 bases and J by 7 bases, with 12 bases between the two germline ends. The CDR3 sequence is CASSRRDRNEQFF. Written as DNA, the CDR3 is TGTGCCAGCAGTCGGCGTGACAGAAATGAGCAGTTCTTC.

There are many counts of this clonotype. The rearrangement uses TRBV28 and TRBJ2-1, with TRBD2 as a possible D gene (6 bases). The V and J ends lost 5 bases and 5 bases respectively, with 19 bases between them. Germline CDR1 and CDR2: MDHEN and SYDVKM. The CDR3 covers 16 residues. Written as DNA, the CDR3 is TGTGCCAGCAGTCTGCCCCGGGACTTATCTAACAATGAGCAGTTCTTC. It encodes CASSLPRDLSNNEQFF.

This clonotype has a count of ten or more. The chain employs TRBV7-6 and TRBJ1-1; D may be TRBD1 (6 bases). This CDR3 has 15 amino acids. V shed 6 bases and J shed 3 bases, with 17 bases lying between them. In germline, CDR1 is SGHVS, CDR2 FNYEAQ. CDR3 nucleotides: TGTGCCAGCAGTACAGAGGGGGGGCAGGACACTGAAGCTTTCTTT. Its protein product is CASSTEGGQDTEAFF.

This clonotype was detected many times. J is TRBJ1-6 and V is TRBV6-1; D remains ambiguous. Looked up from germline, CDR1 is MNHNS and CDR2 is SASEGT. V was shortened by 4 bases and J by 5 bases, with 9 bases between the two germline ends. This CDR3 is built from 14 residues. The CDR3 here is CASSADPDNSPLHF. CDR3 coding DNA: TGTGCCAGCAGTGCGGACCCGGATAATTCACCCCTCCACTTT.

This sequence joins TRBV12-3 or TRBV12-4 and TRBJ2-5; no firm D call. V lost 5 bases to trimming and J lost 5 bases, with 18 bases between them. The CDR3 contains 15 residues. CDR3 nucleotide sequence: TGTGCCAGCAGTATCCAGACTTATCCGCAGGAGACCCAGTACTTC. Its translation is CASSIQTYPQETQYF.

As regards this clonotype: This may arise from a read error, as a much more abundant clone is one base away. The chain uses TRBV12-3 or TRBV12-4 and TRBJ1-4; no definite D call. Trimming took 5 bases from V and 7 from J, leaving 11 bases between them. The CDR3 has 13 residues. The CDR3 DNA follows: TGTGCCAGCAGTCCGGCCGCAAGTGAAAAACTGTTTTTT. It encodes CASSPAASEKLFF.

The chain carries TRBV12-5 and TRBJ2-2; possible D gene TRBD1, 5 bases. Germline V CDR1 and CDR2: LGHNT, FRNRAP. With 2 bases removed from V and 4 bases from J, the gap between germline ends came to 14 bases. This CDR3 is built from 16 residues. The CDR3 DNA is TGTGCTAGTGGTTTGCGGCGCGGAAGGGGCACCGGGGAGCTGTTTTTT. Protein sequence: CASGLRRGRGTGELFF.